The 26 T cell receptor beta chains below all came from one sample that was sequenced in a study of T cell changes during pregnancy in multiple sclerosis. Produced via immunoSEQ multiplex PCR; TCRdb's table is partial and in-frame only. Of approximately 36,000 clones listed, around 93% are singletons. This material consisted of CD4+ T cells from peripheral blood mononuclear cells, taken in the first trimester of pregnancy. The receptors shown here come from a female donor with multiple sclerosis, enrolled in a pregnancy study.

This chain uses TRBV19 with TRBJ1-1; maybe TRBD1 (5 bases). The ends were cut back, 2 bases at V and 1 base at J, with 8 bases in the middle. Germline V CDR1 and CDR2: LNHDA, SQIVND (reference sequence). CDR3 length: 14 amino acids. The CDR3 region has the DNA TGTGCCAGTAGTATATTGGGGCCGAACACTGAAGCTTTCTTT. Protein: CASSILGPNTEAFF. Using reference TRBV19 and TRBJ1-1 for the parts outside the CDR3, the full variable domain is DGGITQSPKYLFRKEGQNVTLSCEQNLNHDAMYWYRQDPGQGLRLIYYSQIVNDFQKGDIAEGYSVSREKKESFPLTVTSAQKNPTAFYLCASSILGPNTEAFFGQGTRLTVV.

The V call is TRBV19, the J call TRBJ1-2, with D maybe TRBD1 (6 bases). The CDR3 has 14 amino acids. Germline CDR1 and CDR2: LNHDA and SQIVND (reference sequence). With 5 bases removed from V and 7 bases from J, the gap between germline ends came to 17 bases. The CDR3 protein is CASSSTGTSGGYTF. As DNA, the CDR3 is TGTGCCAGTAGTTCCACAGGGACCTCGGGTGGCTACACCTTC.

This chain joins TRBV7-8 and TRBJ1-5; TRBD1 might be the D (6 bases). Trimming removed 3 bases at V and 3 bases at J, with 12 bases between. This CDR3 is built from 15 residues. The germline V gene encodes CDR1 SGHVS and CDR2 FQNEAQ. The CDR3, as DNA: TGTGCCAGCAGCTTCGGCCGGGACATCAATCAGCCCCAGCATTTT. It yields the protein CASSFGRDINQPQHF.

This chain uses TRBV5-4 with TRBJ1-4; 7 bases align to TRBD1. The V and J ends lost 1 base and 3 bases, in that order; junction bases with no gene match: 12. CDR3 length: 18 residues. The germline gives CDR1 SGHNT, CDR2 YYREEE (reference sequence). CDR3 nucleotide sequence: TGTGCCAGCAGCTTGAAGGGGGCTGGAGGGAAGGCTAATGAAAAACTGTTTTTT. Protein product: CASSLKGAGGKANEKLFF.

The chain is built from TRBV6-5 and TRBJ2-7; tentative D call: TRBD1 (6 bases). CDR1 and CDR2 (germline): MNHEY, SVGAGI. V shed 2 bases and J shed 5 bases, with 13 bases lying between them. The CDR3 is 14 residues long. CDR3 amino acids: CASSYGQPRNEQYF. The CDR3 nucleotides are TGTGCCAGCAGTTACGGACAGCCGAGGAACGAGCAGTACTTC.

The chain recombines TRBV9 with TRBJ2-7; possibly TRBD1 for D (5 bases). Trimming removed 4 bases from V and 2 bases from J, with 16 bases in between. This CDR3 comprises 15 residues. Germline V gives CDR1 SGDLS, CDR2 YYNGEE. This CDR3 reads CASSPKLRTTYEQYF. CDR3 sequence (DNA): TGTGCCAGCAGCCCCAAGCTAAGGACAACCTACGAGCAGTACTTC.

The V gene is TRBV27, the J gene TRBJ2-7, with D perhaps TRBD1 (5 bases). Germline-derived CDR1 and CDR2 are MNHEY and SMNVEV (reference sequence). Between the trimmed V and J ends, which lost 5 bases and 2 bases, there was a span of 13 bases. The CDR3 has 14 residues. The CDR3 DNA follows: TGTGCCAGCAGTCGTTTCCAGGGCCCCTACGAGCAGTACTTC. Protein product: CASSRFQGPYEQYF.

This chain links TRBV10-1 with TRBJ1-2; D is undetermined. The V and J ends lost 4 bases and 8 bases respectively, with 5 bases between them. Germline V lookup: CDR1 WNHNN, CDR2 SYGVQD (reference sequence). The CDR3 runs 10 residues. The CDR3 DNA sequence: TGCGCCAGCAGTGTAGCAGGCTACACCTTC. Translating gives CASSVAGYTF.

The chain employs TRBV7-9 and TRBJ2-3, with D maybe TRBD2 (6 bases). V was clipped by 5 bases and J by 0 bases, with 12 bases between them. Germline V gives CDR1 SEHNR, CDR2 FQNEAQ (reference sequence). CDR3 length: 15 residues. The CDR3 region has the DNA TGTGCCAGCAGCCAGGACGGGACTAGCACAGATACGCAGTATTTT. It codes for CASSQDGTSTDTQYF.

V gene TRBV7-8 combines with J gene TRBJ1-5; TRBD1 is a possible D gene (6 bases). V lost 2 bases to trimming and J lost 4 bases, with 12 bases between them. CDR3 length: 15 residues. Germline values: CDR1 SGHVS, CDR2 FQNEAQ. CDR3 sequence (DNA): TGTGCCAGCAGCTTAAGTGGCAGGGGAAATCAGCCCCAGCATTTT. Its translation: CASSLSGRGNQPQHF.

V usage is TRBV25-1 and J usage is TRBJ1-6; D might be TRBD1 (5 bases). V was cut by 4 bases and J by 7 bases, with 11 bases left in between. Per germline, CDR1 MGHDK and CDR2 SYGVNS. This CDR3 is 14 amino acids long. The CDR3 DNA follows: TGTGCCAGCAGTGTCGGGACTCAAAATTCACCCCTCCACTTT. This translates into CASSVGTQNSPLHF.

This clone was detected only once. CDR3 sequence (DNA): TGTGCCAGCAGCCGTCACACGAGCGAGGGCTACACCTTC. It encodes CASSRHTSEGYTF. This sequence joins TRBV7-9 and TRBJ1-2; D gene uncertain. Per germline, CDR1 SEHNR and CDR2 FQNEAQ (reference sequence). The CDR3 has 13 residues. The germline V and J ends were trimmed by 5 bases and 8 bases, with 15 bases remaining between them.

The CDR3 nucleotides are TGTGCCAGCAGTGAACGGGACTTCTCCTACAATGAGCAGTTCTTC. It codes for CASSERDFSYNEQFF. The chain has TRBV6-1 and TRBJ2-1; TRBD2 is a possible D gene (6 bases). This CDR3 contains 15 residues. Germline loops: CDR1 MNHNS, CDR2 SASEGT. Trimming pared 2 bases from V and 0 bases from J, leaving 8 bases between.

V gene TRBV15 combines with J gene TRBJ2-7, with D unresolved. The CDR3 is 12 residues long. The V gene's germline CDR1 is LNHNV and CDR2 YYDKDF (reference sequence). V was cut by 0 bases and J by 7 bases, with 7 bases left in between. In DNA, the CDR3 is TGTGCCACCAGCAGAGATCGCGTGGAGCAGTACTTC. This codes for CATSRDRVEQYF.

This clone was detected only once. The chain employs TRBV4-1 and TRBJ1-2; 9 bases are a match to TRBD1. Germline V lookup: CDR1 MGHRA, CDR2 YSYEKL. The length of the CDR3 is 16 residues. V trimming: 3 bases; J trimming: 4 bases; junction bases outside the gene matches: 9. The CDR3 spells CASSQVPGTGPYGYTF. The DNA for the CDR3 is TGCGCCAGCAGCCAGGTTCCCGGGACAGGGCCCTATGGCTACACCTTC.

The chain couples TRBV4-2 to TRBJ2-3; D possibly corresponds to TRBD1 (5 bases). Per the germline V gene, CDR1 is LGHNA and CDR2 is YNFKEQ. CDR3 length: 17 amino acids. Trimming cost V 4 bases and J 4 bases, with 21 bases left between them. CDR3 sequence: CASSPLDKGEGADTQYF. Written as DNA, the CDR3 is TGTGCCAGCAGCCCCCTCGACAAAGGGGAAGGCGCAGATACGCAGTATTTT.

V gene TRBV6-1 combines with J gene TRBJ1-1; D gene uncertain. Germline V gene lookup returns CDR1 MNHNS and CDR2 SASEGT. The CDR3 contains 13 residues. V was pared by 3 bases and J by 1 base, with 6 bases between. The DNA for the CDR3 is TGTGCCAGCAGTGAGAGTCCGAACACTGAAGCTTTCTTT. This sequence encodes CASSESPNTEAFF.

The gene calls are TRBV5-1 and TRBJ1-2; TRBD1 is a possible D gene (6 bases). This CDR3 is built from 14 residues. V lost 0 bases and J lost 5, with 11 bases in between. Germline V gives CDR1 SGHRS, CDR2 YFSETQ. CDR3 in DNA: TGCGCCAGCAGCTTGGCACAGGGATCGTATGGCTACACCTTC. This gives the protein CASSLAQGSYGYTF.

V is TRBV6-6 and J is TRBJ2-7; 7 nucleotides align to TRBD1. Germline V gene data show CDR1 as MNHNY and CDR2 as SVGAGI (reference sequence). This CDR3 region has 14 residues. After removal of 5 bases from V and 4 bases from J, the junction contained 8 bases not matched to a gene. CDR3 residues: CASSTPGTVYEQYF. CDR3 sequence (DNA): TGTGCCAGCAGTACTCCCGGGACAGTATACGAGCAGTACTTC.

The rearrangement links TRBV19 to TRBJ1-1; weak D call: TRBD1 (5 bases). The V and J ends lost 4 bases and 2 bases respectively, with 11 bases between them. CDR1 and CDR2 from the germline V gene are LNHDA and SQIVND (reference sequence). The CDR3 extends over 14 amino acids. The CDR3 region is CASSKGWGNTEAFF. The CDR3 DNA sequence: TGTGCCAGTAGTAAGGGGTGGGGTAACACTGAAGCTTTCTTT.

J is TRBJ1-6 and V is TRBV10-3, with 7 bases that match TRBD1. V was pared by 4 bases and J by 13 bases, with 10 bases of the junction left unmatched. Germline assignment: CDR1 ENHRY and CDR2 SYGVKD. The CDR3 extends over 14 amino acids. The CDR3 coding sequence is TGTGCCATCAGTGTAGACAGGGATTCAGCCCCCCTCCACTTT. Its translation: CAISVDRDSAPLHF.

The chain combines TRBV6-5 with TRBJ2-7, with TRBD1 matching over 8 bases. Germline V lookup: CDR1 MNHEY, CDR2 SVGAGI. The CDR3 is 14 amino acids. Germline trimming cut 2 bases from V and 2 bases from J; bases unmatched to any gene: 2. The CDR3 region has the DNA TGTGCCAGCAGTTACGGGACAGGCACCTACGAGCAGTACTTC. Protein sequence: CASSYGTGTYEQYF.

This sequence joins TRBV11-1 and TRBJ1-1; 7 nucleotides align to TRBD1. Per germline, CDR1 SGHAT and CDR2 FQDESV (reference sequence). V was pared by 1 base and J by 5 bases, with 1 base of the junction left unmatched. This CDR3 has 13 amino acids. The CDR3 nucleotides read TGTGCCAGCAGCTTAGAGACAGGGACTGAAGCTTTCTTT. Translation gives CASSLETGTEAFF.

This chain joins TRBV7-2 and TRBJ1-5; D might be TRBD1 (6 bases). This CDR3 spans 16 amino acids. Deletions cut 1 base from V and 0 bases from J, with 10 bases between. The germline V gene has CDR1 SGHTA and CDR2 FQGNSA. The CDR3 DNA sequence: TGTGCCAGCAGCTTAGTTGGGACAAATAGCAATCAGCCCCAGCATTTT. Its protein product is CASSLVGTNSNQPQHF.

This clone was recorded only once. In nucleotides, the CDR3 is TGTGCCAGCAGCTATCCCCGTGCCCTGTACGAGCAGTACTTC. This gives the protein CASSYPRALYEQYF. The chain employs TRBV28 and TRBJ2-7; D not resolved. V lost 6 bases and J lost 4, with 16 bases in between. The CDR3 extends over 14 amino acids. Germline V gene sequence: CDR1 MDHEN, CDR2 SYDVKM.

The chain uses TRBV5-1 and TRBJ2-5, with 11 bases that match TRBD2. Germline V gene lookup returns CDR1 SGHRS and CDR2 YFSETQ. This CDR3 has 15 amino acids. V shed 2 bases and J 2 bases; nucleotides not matched to a gene: 2. The CDR3 nucleotides read TGCGCCAGCAGCTTATTAGCGGGAGGGCAAGAGACCCAGTACTTC. Translated, it gives CASSLLAGGQETQYF.